Detailed here is one T cell receptor beta chain. The study ran its PCR with 60 Vbeta and 13 Jbeta primers. Libraries were prepared by immunoSEQ multiplex PCR; TCRdb keeps only in-frame clonotypes and omits some of them. The profile covers 160,000 or so clones, with roughly four fifths appearing a single time and about 1.3% taken by the ten largest. Per the germline V gene, CDR1 is GTSNPN and CDR2 is SVGIG (reference sequence). This CDR3 has 13 amino acids. This record comes from a study of cytomegalovirus exposure and HLA in healthy donors. This chain links TRBV30 with TRBJ2-2, with 7 bases fitting TRBD2. Sequenced sample: PBMCs. This receptor was obtained from a man aged 55 to 70 in good health and CMV-seronegative. The CDR3 reads CAFGEGSTGELFF. In nucleotides, the CDR3 is TGTGCTTTTGGGGAGGGAAGTACCGGGGAGCTGTTTTTT. The variable domain in full, with the rest retrieved from reference TRBV30 and TRBJ2-2, is SQTIHQWPATLVQPVGSPLSLECTVEGTSNPNLYWYRQAAGRGLQLLFYSVGIGQISSEVPQNLSASRPQDRQFILSSKKLLLSDSGFYLCAFGEGSTGELFFGEGSRLTVL.